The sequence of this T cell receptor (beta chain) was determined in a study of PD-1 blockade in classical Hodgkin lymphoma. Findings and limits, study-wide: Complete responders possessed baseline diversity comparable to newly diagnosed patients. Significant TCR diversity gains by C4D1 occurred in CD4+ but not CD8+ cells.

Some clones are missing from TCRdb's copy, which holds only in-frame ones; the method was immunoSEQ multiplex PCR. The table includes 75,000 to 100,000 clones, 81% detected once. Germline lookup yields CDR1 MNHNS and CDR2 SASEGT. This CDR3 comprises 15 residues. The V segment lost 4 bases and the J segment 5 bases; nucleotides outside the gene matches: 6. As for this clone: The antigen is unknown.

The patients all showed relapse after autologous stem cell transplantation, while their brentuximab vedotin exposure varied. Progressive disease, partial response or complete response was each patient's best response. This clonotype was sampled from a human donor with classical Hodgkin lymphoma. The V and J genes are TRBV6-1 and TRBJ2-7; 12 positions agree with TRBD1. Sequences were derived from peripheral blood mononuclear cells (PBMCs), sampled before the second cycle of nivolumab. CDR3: CASSAGTGGYHEQYF. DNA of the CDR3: TGTGCCAGCAGTGCCGGGACAGGGGGCTACCACGAGCAGTACTTC.